This T cell receptor beta chain came from a study of blood T cell repertoires in COVID-19. The germline V gene encodes CDR1 SNHLY and CDR2 FYNNEI. V gave up 5 bases and J gave up 2 bases; unmatched junction bases: 6. CDR3 length equals 15 residues. This clone was found once. Clones were read by immunoSEQ multiplex PCR, and TCRdb kept only the in-frame ones, dropping some. This sample has over 150,000 clones; nearly 80% occur once, and the top ten carry roughly 1.7%. The genes are TRBV2 and TRBJ2-1; 7 nucleotides align to TRBD1. This sequence was found in a man aged 80 or over with acute or convalescent COVID-19. Sequenced sample: peripheral blood. The CDR3 here is CASSQTGVTYNEQFF. The CDR3 DNA is TGTGCCAGCAGTCAAACAGGGGTCACCTACAATGAGCAGTTCTTC.